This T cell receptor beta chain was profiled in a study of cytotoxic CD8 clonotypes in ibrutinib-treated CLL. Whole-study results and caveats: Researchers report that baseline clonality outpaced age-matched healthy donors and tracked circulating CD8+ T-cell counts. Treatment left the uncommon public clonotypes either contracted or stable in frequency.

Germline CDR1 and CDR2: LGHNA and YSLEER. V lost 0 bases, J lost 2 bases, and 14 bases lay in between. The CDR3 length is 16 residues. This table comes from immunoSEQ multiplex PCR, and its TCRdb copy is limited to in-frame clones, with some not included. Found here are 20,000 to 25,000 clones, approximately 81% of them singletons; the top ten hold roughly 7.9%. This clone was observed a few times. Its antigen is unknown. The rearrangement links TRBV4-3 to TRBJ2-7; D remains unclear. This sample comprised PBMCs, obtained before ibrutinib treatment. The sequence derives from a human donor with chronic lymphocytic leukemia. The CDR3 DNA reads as TGCGCCAGCAGCCAAGACTATAAGAATCTAGCCTACGAGCAGTACTTC. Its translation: CASSQDYKNLAYEQYF.